The 3 T cell receptor beta chains below all came from one sample that was sequenced in a study of cytomegalovirus exposure and HLA in healthy donors. Use of 60 Vbeta and 13 Jbeta primers characterized the PCR. Libraries were prepared by immunoSEQ multiplex PCR; TCRdb keeps only in-frame clonotypes and omits some of them. There are 150,000 to 200,000 clones in the sample; roughly 73% occur only once, and roughly 3% lies in the top ten. Sample: PBMCs. These receptor sequences come from a female donor in good health and CMV-seronegative.

The chain has TRBV5-6 and TRBJ2-3, with 13 bases identical to TRBD2. With V trimmed by 2 bases and J by 4 bases, 1 base remained unmatched. The CDR3 extends over 15 amino acids. CDR1 SGHDT and CDR2 YYEEEE come from the germline V gene. CDR3 loop: CASSFTSGGADTQYF. In DNA, the CDR3 is TGTGCCAGCAGCTTCACTAGCGGGGGGGCAGATACGCAGTATTTT.

The V and J genes are TRBV28 and TRBJ1-2, with 7 positions matching TRBD1. Germline V gives CDR1 MDHEN, CDR2 SYDVKM. There are 16 residues in the CDR3. Trimming at V came to 5 bases and at J to 4 bases, leaving 13 bases not matched to a gene. The DNA for the CDR3 is TGTGCCAGCAGTATGGACAGGAAAGCTTTTGGCTATGGCTACACCTTC. Its translation is CASSMDRKAFGYGYTF.

Only a few counts were recorded for this clone. The V call is TRBV6-4, the J call TRBJ1-2; D uncertain. The CDR3 runs to 14 residues. Trimming shortened V by 0 bases and J by 5 bases, and 10 bases separated the two germline ends. CDR1 and CDR2 from the germline V gene are MRHNA and SNTAGT. The CDR3 loop is CASSDSGQSYGYTF. DNA of the CDR3: TGTGCCAGCAGTGACTCGGGCCAGAGTTATGGCTACACCTTC.